The rows below give T cell receptor beta chains drawn from one sample of a study of shared clonotypes between healthy human individuals. Repertoires were generated with immunoSEQ multiplex PCR, while TCRdb's copy carries only in-frame clones and drops some. In the table there are under 2.5 million clones, under 95% of which are singletons. Sequencing used naive CD4+ T cells from PBMCs. These receptors all come from a man younger than 35 in good health. Some clones in this sample may be carry-over from other donors' samples. Both conserved end residues are part of each CDR3. The D gene is left open where the match is weak. Some rows have no size entry. The others give once, few or many, or a class for an expanded clone.

j_gene: TRBJ2-5; abundance: -; d_gene: -; v_gene: TRBV5-1; CDR3aa: CASSPGKETQYF; CDR3nt: TGCGCCAGCAGCCCCGGAAAAGAGACCCAGTACTTC
j_gene: TRBJ1-3; abundance: -; d_gene: -; v_gene: TRBV5-1; CDR3aa: CASSLGQDLFSGNTIYF; CDR3nt: TGCGCCAGCAGCTTGGGTCAGGACCTATTCTCTGGAAACACCATATATTTT
j_gene: TRBJ2-7; abundance: -; d_gene: TRBD2; v_gene: TRBV6-1; CDR3aa: CASSEARAGASSEQYF; CDR3nt: TGTGCCAGCAGTGAAGCAAGAGCGGGAGCCTCAAGCGAGCAGTACTTC
j_gene: TRBJ2-1; abundance: -; d_gene: TRBD2; v_gene: TRBV5-1; CDR3aa: CASSLAGRVDEQFF; CDR3nt: TGCGCCAGCAGCTTGGCCGGGAGGGTGGATGAGCAGTTCTTC
j_gene: TRBJ1-1; abundance: -; d_gene: -; v_gene: TRBV28; CDR3aa: CASRGGSGGEAFF; CDR3nt: TGTGCCAGCAGGGGCGGGTCGGGGGGCGAAGCTTTCTTT
j_gene: TRBJ2-1; abundance: -; d_gene: TRBD1; v_gene: TRBV7-7; CDR3aa: CASSRGQDPNEQFF; CDR3nt: TGTGCCAGCAGCCGGGGACAGGACCCCAATGAGCAGTTCTTC
j_gene: TRBJ2-2; abundance: -; d_gene: TRBD2; v_gene: TRBV5-1; CDR3aa: CATSLAGGKAGELFF; CDR3nt: TGCGCCACCTCATTGGCGGGAGGAAAGGCCGGGGAGCTGTTTTTT
j_gene: TRBJ1-3; abundance: -; d_gene: -; v_gene: TRBV5-1; CDR3aa: CASSLTANRNTIYF; CDR3nt: TGCGCCAGCAGCTTAACGGCAAACAGAAACACCATATATTTT
j_gene: TRBJ2-3; abundance: -; d_gene: TRBD1; v_gene: TRBV7-2; CDR3aa: CASSPGQGGTDTQYF; CDR3nt: TGTGCCAGCAGCCCGGGACAGGGGGGCACAGATACGCAGTATTTT
j_gene: TRBJ1-2; abundance: -; d_gene: -; v_gene: TRBV11-2; CDR3aa: CASSSPRQGGGYTF; CDR3nt: TGTGCCAGCAGCTCCCCGAGGCAGGGCGGAGGCTACACCTTC
j_gene: TRBJ2-2; abundance: -; d_gene: -; v_gene: TRBV18; CDR3aa: CASSPDLNTGELFF; CDR3nt: TGTGCCAGCTCACCCGACCTGAACACCGGGGAGCTGTTTTTT
j_gene: TRBJ2-7; abundance: once; d_gene: TRBD2; v_gene: TRBV19; CDR3aa: CASSRLAGTYEQYF; CDR3nt: TGTGCCAGTAGTCGACTAGCGGGAACCTACGAGCAGTACTTC
j_gene: TRBJ1-2; abundance: -; d_gene: -; v_gene: TRBV4-3; CDR3aa: CASSQDLYYGYTF; CDR3nt: TGCGCCAGCAGCCAAGATCTATACTATGGCTACACCTTC
j_gene: TRBJ2-7; abundance: -; d_gene: -; v_gene: TRBV11-2; CDR3aa: CASSLVSQFYEQYF; CDR3nt: TGTGCCAGCAGCTTAGTTTCGCAGTTCTACGAGCAGTACTTC
j_gene: TRBJ2-1; abundance: once; d_gene: -; v_gene: TRBV5-5; CDR3aa: CASSLSVSSYNEQFF; CDR3nt: TGTGCCAGCAGCTTGAGTGTGTCTTCCTACAATGAGCAGTTCTTC
j_gene: TRBJ2-7; abundance: -; d_gene: -; v_gene: TRBV6-6; CDR3aa: CASSYSTDEQYF; CDR3nt: TGTGCCAGCAGTTACTCGACCGACGAGCAGTACTTC
j_gene: TRBJ2-7; abundance: few; d_gene: -; v_gene: TRBV20-1; CDR3aa: CSARDPYEQYF; CDR3nt: TGCAGTGCTAGAGATCCATACGAGCAGTACTTC
j_gene: TRBJ1-5; abundance: -; d_gene: TRBD1; v_gene: TRBV9; CDR3aa: CASSQGQTSNQPQHF; CDR3nt: TGTGCCAGCAGCCAGGGACAGACTAGCAATCAGCCCCAGCATTTT
j_gene: TRBJ1-1; abundance: once; d_gene: -; v_gene: TRBV19; CDR3aa: CASTLRGGTEAFF; CDR3nt: TGTGCCAGTACCCTCAGGGGAGGCACTGAAGCTTTCTTT
j_gene: TRBJ1-2; abundance: -; d_gene: -; v_gene: TRBV30; CDR3aa: CAQLDRGNYGYTF; CDR3nt: TGTGCCCAGCTGGATCGGGGAAACTATGGCTACACCTTC
j_gene: TRBJ1-5; abundance: -; d_gene: -; v_gene: TRBV7-9; CDR3aa: CASSLVRGAHPVDQPQHF; CDR3nt: TGTGCCAGCAGCTTAGTTCGGGGGGCGCACCCTGTAGATCAGCCCCAGCATTTT
j_gene: TRBJ1-1; abundance: -; d_gene: -; v_gene: TRBV2; CDR3aa: CASRVGLNTEAFF; CDR3nt: TGTGCCAGCAGGGTTGGCCTGAACACTGAAGCTTTCTTT
j_gene: TRBJ2-3; abundance: -; d_gene: TRBD1; v_gene: TRBV29-1; CDR3aa: CSVEGTGAGDTQYF; CDR3nt: TGCAGCGTTGAAGGGACAGGGGCGGGGGATACGCAGTATTTT
j_gene: TRBJ1-2; abundance: -; d_gene: -; v_gene: TRBV7-2; CDR3aa: CASSLVSLTSNYGYTF; CDR3nt: TGTGCCAGCAGCTTAGTTTCGCTCACCTCTAACTATGGCTACACCTTC
j_gene: TRBJ1-4; abundance: -; d_gene: -; v_gene: TRBV5-6; CDR3aa: CASSLRAANEKLFF; CDR3nt: TGTGCCAGCAGCCTCCGGGCAGCTAATGAAAAACTGTTTTTT
j_gene: TRBJ1-4; abundance: -; d_gene: -; v_gene: TRBV25-1; CDR3aa: CASSERDTQRKEKLFF; CDR3nt: TGTGCCAGCAGTGAAAGGGACACCCAAAGGAAGGAAAAACTGTTTTTT
j_gene: TRBJ2-2; abundance: -; d_gene: TRBD2; v_gene: TRBV2; CDR3aa: CAKGLAGGGATGELFF; CDR3nt: TGTGCCAAGGGACTAGCGGGAGGGGGTGCGACCGGGGAGCTGTTTTTT
j_gene: TRBJ2-5; abundance: -; d_gene: -; v_gene: TRBV5-1; CDR3aa: CASSLLPNGETQYF; CDR3nt: TGCGCCAGCAGCTTGTTGCCAAATGGAGAGACCCAGTACTTC
j_gene: TRBJ1-5; abundance: -; d_gene: -; v_gene: TRBV4-1; CDR3aa: CASSRTTGVQGNQPQHF; CDR3nt: TGCGCCAGCAGCCGAACTACTGGGGTACAGGGCAATCAGCCCCAGCATTTT
j_gene: TRBJ1-5; abundance: -; d_gene: -; v_gene: TRBV28; CDR3aa: CASSLSRDQPQHF; CDR3nt: TGTGCCAGCAGTTTATCGCGGGATCAGCCCCAGCATTTT
j_gene: TRBJ1-1; abundance: -; d_gene: TRBD1; v_gene: TRBV7-6; CDR3aa: CASTLAIQGAEAFF; CDR3nt: TGTGCCAGCACTTTGGCTATACAGGGGGCCGAAGCTTTCTTT
j_gene: TRBJ2-2; abundance: once; d_gene: TRBD2; v_gene: TRBV7-2; CDR3aa: CASSLGGRGTGELFF; CDR3nt: TGTGCCAGCAGCTTAGGCGGGAGGGGAACCGGGGAGCTGTTTTTT
j_gene: TRBJ2-5; abundance: -; d_gene: -; v_gene: TRBV5-1; CDR3aa: CASSEATKETQYF; CDR3nt: TGCGCCAGCAGCGAAGCGACAAAAGAGACCCAGTACTTC
j_gene: TRBJ1-1; abundance: few; d_gene: -; v_gene: TRBV7-9; CDR3aa: CASSTRRMLNTEAFF; CDR3nt: TGTGCCAGCAGTACACGTCGGATGCTGAACACTGAAGCTTTCTTT
j_gene: TRBJ1-6; abundance: -; d_gene: -; v_gene: TRBV4-1; CDR3aa: CASSQPVKEERHPLHF; CDR3nt: TGCGCCAGCAGCCAACCAGTCAAGGAGGAACGCCACCCCCTCCACTTT
j_gene: TRBJ1-3; abundance: -; d_gene: -; v_gene: TRBV13; CDR3aa: CASSLTRSSGNTIYF; CDR3nt: TGTGCCAGCAGCTTGACACGAAGCTCTGGAAACACCATATATTTT
j_gene: TRBJ1-3; abundance: once; d_gene: -; v_gene: TRBV9; CDR3aa: CASSAAQFSGNTIYF; CDR3nt: TGTGCCAGCAGCGCCGCCCAGTTCTCTGGAAACACCATATATTTT
j_gene: TRBJ2-1; abundance: -; d_gene: -; v_gene: TRBV9; CDR3aa: CASSVGPVNSYNEQFF; CDR3nt: TGTGCCAGCAGCGTAGGTCCCGTGAACTCCTACAATGAGCAGTTCTTC
j_gene: TRBJ2-3; abundance: -; d_gene: -; v_gene: TRBV15; CDR3aa: CATSLGRPLRGTDTQYF; CDR3nt: TGTGCCACCAGCTTGGGACGGCCTCTCAGAGGCACAGATACGCAGTATTTT
j_gene: TRBJ1-4; abundance: -; d_gene: TRBD1; v_gene: TRBV14; CDR3aa: CASSQVGGHSGEKLFF; CDR3nt: TGTGCCAGCAGCCAAGTAGGGGGCCACTCCGGTGAAAAACTGTTTTTT
j_gene: TRBJ2-5; abundance: -; d_gene: -; v_gene: TRBV27; CDR3aa: CASSLGQGRRETQYF; CDR3nt: TGTGCCAGCAGTTTGGGGCAGGGGAGGAGGGAGACCCAGTACTTC
j_gene: TRBJ2-1; abundance: -; d_gene: -; v_gene: TRBV28; CDR3aa: CASMVGFAYNEQFF; CDR3nt: TGTGCCAGCATGGTAGGTTTTGCCTACAATGAGCAGTTCTTC
j_gene: TRBJ2-7; abundance: -; d_gene: TRBD1; v_gene: TRBV9; CDR3aa: CASSVGTAFPYEQYF; CDR3nt: TGTGCCAGCAGCGTGGGGACAGCCTTTCCCTACGAGCAGTACTTC
j_gene: TRBJ2-1; abundance: -; d_gene: -; v_gene: TRBV6-5; CDR3aa: CASKFSAGEGGEQFF; CDR3nt: TGTGCCAGCAAATTTTCCGCGGGGGAGGGGGGTGAGCAGTTCTTC
j_gene: TRBJ2-7; abundance: -; d_gene: TRBD1; v_gene: TRBV27; CDR3aa: CASQKDRASYEQYF; CDR3nt: TGTGCCAGCCAAAAGGACAGGGCATCCTACGAGCAGTACTTC
j_gene: TRBJ2-3; abundance: -; d_gene: -; v_gene: TRBV2; CDR3aa: CASSLAADTQYF; CDR3nt: TGTGCCAGCAGTCTAGCTGCAGATACGCAGTATTTT
j_gene: TRBJ2-1; abundance: -; d_gene: -; v_gene: TRBV6-1; CDR3aa: CASSGTGPYNEQFF; CDR3nt: TGTGCCAGCAGTGGGACGGGCCCCTACAATGAGCAGTTCTTC
j_gene: TRBJ1-1; abundance: -; d_gene: -; v_gene: TRBV5-1; CDR3aa: CASSFLAGEGTEAFF; CDR3nt: TGCGCCAGCAGCTTCCTCGCAGGGGAGGGTACTGAAGCTTTCTTT
j_gene: TRBJ2-7; abundance: -; d_gene: -; v_gene: TRBV7-9; CDR3aa: CASAGWSKDEQYF; CDR3nt: TGTGCCAGCGCGGGGTGGTCTAAAGACGAGCAGTACTTC
j_gene: TRBJ2-7; abundance: -; d_gene: -; v_gene: TRBV7-3; CDR3aa: CASSLAAGIPSEQYF; CDR3nt: TGTGCCAGCAGCTTAGCAGCAGGGATCCCTTCCGAGCAGTACTTC
j_gene: TRBJ2-7; abundance: -; d_gene: TRBD2; v_gene: TRBV7-3; CDR3aa: CASSQEAGGYEQYF; CDR3nt: TGTGCCAGCAGCCAAGAGGCGGGGGGGTACGAGCAGTACTTC
j_gene: TRBJ2-3; abundance: -; d_gene: -; v_gene: TRBV21-1; CDR3aa: CASRLLTGSTDTQYF; CDR3nt: TGTGCCAGCCGATTGTTGACAGGAAGCACAGATACGCAGTATTTT